This T cell receptor (beta chain) originates from a study of T-cell reconstitution after alpha-beta-depleted transplantation in children. Ten or more counts support this clonotype. This CDR3 spans 18 amino acids. V shed 3 bases, J shed 0 bases, and the junction held 10 bases outside the gene matches. Unique molecular identifiers tagged the TCRbeta library. In TCRdb, the PCR reads were re-called with MiXCR into one record per CDR3 protein. The profile shows 100,000 to 120,000 distinct CDR3 sequences, over 9% of them singletons. The V call is TRBV12-3 or TRBV12-4, the J call TRBJ1-1; 10 bases fit TRBD1. The receptor was isolated from a human donor who donated a stem cell graft to a child with acute lymphoblastic leukemia. The starting material was PBMCs from the stem cell graft donor, obtained from the stem cell graft. CDR3 nucleotide sequence: TGTGCCAGCAGTTTGGGACAGGGGTCTGGCCTTATGAACACTGAAGCTTTCTTT. This sequence encodes CASSLGQGSGLMNTEAFF.